This T cell receptor beta chain emerged from a study of blood T cell repertoires in COVID-19. The overall study: Whether acute or convalescent, the COVID-19 samples came from the United States, Italy and Spain. Nucleic acid was either cDNA or gDNA, and it came from T cells, B-cell-depleted T cells, or PBMCs.

Germline CDR1 is SGHNT and CDR2 is YENEEA. The CDR3 has 18 residues. Trimming pared 4 bases from V and 3 bases from J, leaving 24 bases between. As originally analysed: Amplification of reference gene primers provided the estimated nucleated cell counts. The assay was immunoSEQ multiplex PCR, and TCRdb's table has in-frame clones only and misses some. V, J and clone size reflect that table, while D and trimming were determined from the DNA. The table has roughly 240,000 clones, less than 90% seen once. The J gene is TRBJ1-1, the V gene TRBV11-3; TRBD1 is a possible D gene (5 bases). The receptor was derived from a man aged 55 to 70 who had recovered from COVID-19. Sequencing was performed on peripheral blood. CDR3 sequence reads: CASSSKGQWGIEDTEAFF. In DNA form, the CDR3 reads TGTGCCAGCAGCTCAAAGGGGCAGTGGGGTATCGAGGACACTGAAGCTTTCTTT.